This T cell receptor (beta chain) derives from a study of Ad26.COV2.S vaccination and SARS-CoV-2 variants. This clone was found once. The treatment is: 15 to 20 received Ad26.COV2.S at low or high dose, single or two shots; five or six received placebo; per-sample allocation not given. Samples analyzed were those drawn on day 63 after the first vaccine or placebo injection. Assay: immunoSEQ multiplex PCR; the TCRdb copy retains only in-frame clones and omits some. The repertoire holds approximately 300,000 clones, with over 80% as singletons. The germline V gene has CDR1 ENHRY and CDR2 SYGVKD. The CDR3 is 13 amino acids. Trimming cost V 6 bases and J 7 bases, with 14 bases left between them.

Specimen: peripheral blood, collected in a trial of Ad26.COV2.S vaccine versus placebo. This receptor was taken from a person aged 18-65 years who received the Ad26.COV2.S COVID-19 vaccine or a placebo. The rearrangement joins TRBV10-3 to TRBJ2-3; possibly TRBD1 for D (6 bases). The CDR3 DNA is TGTGCCATCAGAGTCCAGACAGGAAATACGCAGTATTTT. Residues: CAIRVQTGNTQYF.